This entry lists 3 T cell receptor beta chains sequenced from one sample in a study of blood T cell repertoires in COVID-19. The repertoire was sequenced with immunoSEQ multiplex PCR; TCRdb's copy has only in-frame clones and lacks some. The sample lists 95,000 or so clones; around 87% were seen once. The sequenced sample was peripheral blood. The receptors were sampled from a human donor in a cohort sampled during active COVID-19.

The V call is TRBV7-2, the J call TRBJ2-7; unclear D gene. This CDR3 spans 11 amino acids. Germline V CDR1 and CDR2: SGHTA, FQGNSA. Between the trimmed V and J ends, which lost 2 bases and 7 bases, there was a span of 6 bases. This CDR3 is CASSLSEEQYF. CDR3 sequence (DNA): TGTGCCAGCAGCTTATCCGAGGAGCAGTACTTC.

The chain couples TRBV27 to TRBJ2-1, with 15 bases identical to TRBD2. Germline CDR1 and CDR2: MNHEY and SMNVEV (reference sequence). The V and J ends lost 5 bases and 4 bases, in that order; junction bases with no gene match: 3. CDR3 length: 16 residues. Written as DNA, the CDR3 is TGTGCCAGCAGTCAAGGACTAGCGGGGGGGTACAATGAGCAGTTCTTC. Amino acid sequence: CASSQGLAGGYNEQFF.

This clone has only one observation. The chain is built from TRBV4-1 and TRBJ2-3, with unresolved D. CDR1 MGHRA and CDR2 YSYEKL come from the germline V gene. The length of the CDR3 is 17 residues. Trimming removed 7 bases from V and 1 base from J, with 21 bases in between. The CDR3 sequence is CASISRIATEGTDTQYF. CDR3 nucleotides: TGCGCCAGCATCTCCAGAATAGCAACCGAAGGCACAGATACGCAGTATTTT.